Listed below are T cell receptor beta chains from one sample, sequenced in a study of shared clonotypes between healthy human individuals. The assay was immunoSEQ multiplex PCR, and TCRdb's table has in-frame clones only and misses some. Among over 950,000 clones listed, 60% to 80% were seen once. The sample consisted of memory CD4+ T cells from PBMCs. The receptors derive from a man aged 18 to 30 in good health. Some clones in this sample may be carry-over from other donors' samples. Each CDR3 is given with its conserved first and last residue. Each record gives: CDR3 protein, CDR3 DNA, J gene, clone size, D gene, V gene. The D gene is left open where the match is weak. Rows may omit the clone size; those that give it use once, few, many or a size class.

CASSSTSSWGYSYNEQFF TGTGCCAGCAGCTCTACCTCTTCATGGGGCTACTCCTACAATGAGCAGTTCTTC TRBJ2-1 - - TRBV7-8
CASSYRTGPLRYEQYF TGTGCCAGCAGTTACCGCACAGGGCCCCTCCGCTACGAGCAGTACTTC TRBJ2-7 few - TRBV6-5
CASSTSRDRGQETQYF TGTGCCAGTAGTACAAGCCGGGACAGGGGACAAGAGACCCAGTACTTC TRBJ2-5 - TRBD1 TRBV19
CASSVDLAGVEQFF TGTGCCAGCAGCGTAGATCTAGCGGGTGTTGAGCAGTTCTTC TRBJ2-1 - TRBD2 TRBV9
CASGLAGGNEQFF TGCGCCAGCGGACTAGCGGGAGGCAATGAGCAGTTCTTC TRBJ2-1 - TRBD2 TRBV10-1
CASSLEAGGYTF TGTGCCAGCAGCTTAGAGGCCGGTGGCTACACCTTC TRBJ1-2 - - TRBV7-2
CASRPLAGGVGELFF TGCGCCAGCAGGCCCCTAGCGGGAGGGGTCGGGGAGCTGTTTTTT TRBJ2-2 - TRBD2 TRBV10-2
CASTPQFGTEAFF TGTGCCAGCACCCCCCAGTTCGGGACTGAAGCTTTCTTT TRBJ1-1 many - TRBV11-1
CASSVTGGEAFF TGTGCCAGCAGTGTCACAGGCGGTGAAGCTTTCTTT TRBJ1-1 - - TRBV2
CASSPGNSLNTEAFF TGCGCCAGCAGCCCGGGTAACAGCTTGAACACTGAAGCTTTCTTT TRBJ1-1 - - TRBV5-1
CASSTVWGGNYGYTF TGTGCCAGCAGTACCGTTTGGGGGGGTAACTATGGCTACACCTTC TRBJ1-2 - - TRBV28